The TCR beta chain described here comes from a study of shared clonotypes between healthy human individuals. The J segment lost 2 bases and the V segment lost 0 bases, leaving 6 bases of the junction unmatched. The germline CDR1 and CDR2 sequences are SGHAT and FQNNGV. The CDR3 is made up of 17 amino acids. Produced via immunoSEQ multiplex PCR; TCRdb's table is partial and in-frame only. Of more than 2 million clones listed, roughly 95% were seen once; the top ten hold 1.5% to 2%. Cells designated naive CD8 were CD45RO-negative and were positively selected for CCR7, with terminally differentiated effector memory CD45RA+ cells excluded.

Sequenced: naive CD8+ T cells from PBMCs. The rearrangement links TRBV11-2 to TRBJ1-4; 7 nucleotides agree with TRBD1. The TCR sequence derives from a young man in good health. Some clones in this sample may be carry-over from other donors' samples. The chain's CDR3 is CASSLDPAGGTNEKLFF. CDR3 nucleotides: TGTGCCAGCAGCTTAGATCCCGCAGGGGGGACTAATGAAAAACTGTTTTTT.